Sequencing of this TCR beta chain was carried out in a study of T cell responses to AZD1222 COVID-19 vaccine. Between the trimmed V and J ends, which lost 3 bases and 2 bases, there was a span of 2 bases. CDR3 length: 11 residues. The germline V gene encodes CDR1 SNHLY and CDR2 FYNNEI. The protocol was immunoSEQ multiplex PCR, while the TCRdb copy is restricted to in-frame clones and leaves out a portion. This sample carries 50,000 to 65,000 clones, approximately 90% of them seen once, and the ten largest clones take just under 5%. This sequence originates from an adult in good health. The chain links TRBV2 to TRBJ2-7; D call uncertain. The sample consisted of peripheral blood, taken on day 0 of AZD1222 vaccination. The DNA for the CDR3 is TGTGCCAGCAGTGACCCCTACGAGCAGTACTTC. It codes for CASSDPYEQYF.